This T cell receptor beta chain stems from a study of cytotoxic CD8 clonotypes in ibrutinib-treated CLL. About the research overall: Some 25 partial and 2 complete responses; at median approximately 70 months, 14 remitted, about 12 progressed. The study's findings and limits: Few clonotypes were public, and these shrank or held steady under treatment. Measured clonality at baseline was greater than in age-matched healthy donors and tracked with circulating CD8+ T-cell counts.

The data were produced by immunoSEQ multiplex PCR, yet TCRdb's version contains in-frame clones alone and is incomplete. This table has 140,000 to 150,000 clones, about three quarters appearing once. This clone came up a few times. Its antigen remains unidentified. The V gene lost 7 bases and the J gene lost 8 bases, with 5 bases spanning the gap. The CDR3 loop spans 10 amino acids. From germline, CDR1 is MDHEN and CDR2 SYDVKM. The chain employs TRBV28 and TRBJ1-4; D gene uncertain. This clonotype was sampled from a human donor with chronic lymphocytic leukemia. The input for sequencing was PBMCs, taken after 24 months of ibrutinib treatment. Here the CDR3 reads CASKEEKLFF. CDR3 bases: TGTGCCAGCAAGGAGGAAAAACTGTTTTTT.